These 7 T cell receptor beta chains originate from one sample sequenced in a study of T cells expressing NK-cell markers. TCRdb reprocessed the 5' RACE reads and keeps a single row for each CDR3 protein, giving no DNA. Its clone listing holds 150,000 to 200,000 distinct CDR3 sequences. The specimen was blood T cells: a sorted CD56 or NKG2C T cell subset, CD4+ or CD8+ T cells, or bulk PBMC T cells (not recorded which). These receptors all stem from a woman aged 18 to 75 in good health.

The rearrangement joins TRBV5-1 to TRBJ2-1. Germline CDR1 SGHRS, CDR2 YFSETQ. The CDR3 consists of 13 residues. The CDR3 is CASSSRVYNEQFF.

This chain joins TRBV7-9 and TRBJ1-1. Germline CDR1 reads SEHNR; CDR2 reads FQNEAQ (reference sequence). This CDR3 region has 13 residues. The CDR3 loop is CASSLAGSPEAFF.

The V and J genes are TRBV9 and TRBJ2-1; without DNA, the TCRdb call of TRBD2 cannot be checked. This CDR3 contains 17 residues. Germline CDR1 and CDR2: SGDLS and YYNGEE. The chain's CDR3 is CASSAPRRGRPYNEQFF.

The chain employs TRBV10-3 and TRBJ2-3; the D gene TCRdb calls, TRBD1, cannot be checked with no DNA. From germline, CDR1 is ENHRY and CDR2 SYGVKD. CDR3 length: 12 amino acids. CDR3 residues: CAIGRDTDTQYF.

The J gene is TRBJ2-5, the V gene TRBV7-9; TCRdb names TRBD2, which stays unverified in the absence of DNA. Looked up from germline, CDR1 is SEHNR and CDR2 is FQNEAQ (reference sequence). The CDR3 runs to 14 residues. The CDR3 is CASSLGAGLETQYF.

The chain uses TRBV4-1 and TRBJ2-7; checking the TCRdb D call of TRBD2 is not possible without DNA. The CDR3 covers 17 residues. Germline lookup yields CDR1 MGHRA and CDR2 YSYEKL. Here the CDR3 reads CASSQVLTGLALTEQYF.

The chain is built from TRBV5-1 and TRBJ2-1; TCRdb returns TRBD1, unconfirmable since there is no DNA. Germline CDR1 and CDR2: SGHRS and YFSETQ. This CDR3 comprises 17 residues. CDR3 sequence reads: CASTPPGQGPFYNEQFF. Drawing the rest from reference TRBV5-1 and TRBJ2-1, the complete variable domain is KAGVTQTPRYLIKTRGQQVTLSCSPISGHRSVSWYQQTPGQGLQFLFEYFSETQRNKGNFPGRFSGRQFSNSRSEMNVSTLELGDSALYLCASTPPGQGPFYNEQFFGPGTRLTVL.